The entry that follows covers one T cell receptor (beta chain) sequence. V dropped 1 base and J dropped 9; count of bases not matched to a gene: 6. The CDR3 covers 14 residues. The V gene's germline CDR1 is SGHTA and CDR2 FQGTGA. This entry comes from a study of blood T cell repertoires in COVID-19. On the study more broadly: From the United States, Italy and Spain came samples of acute and convalescent COVID-19. Sample material is recorded as cDNA or gDNA derived from T cells, B-cell-depleted T cells, or PBMCs.

Each participant's cohort was designated according to participant-reported clinical history. The assay was immunoSEQ multiplex PCR, and TCRdb's table has in-frame clones only and misses some. The sample shows around 200,000 clones, about 82% of them seen only once. This clonotype was obtained from a man aged 35 to 55 with acute COVID-19. The chain carries TRBV7-3 and TRBJ2-3, with TRBD2 matching 8 bases. The material sequenced was PBMCs or T cells enriched from blood (not recorded which). The CDR3 bases are TGTGCCAGCAGCTTAAATCTAGCGGGCTCGACGCAGTATTTT. This encodes CASSLNLAGSTQYF.